These 8 T cell receptor beta chains came from one sample sequenced in a study of regulatory T cells in long-lasting Graves disease. Described time point: newly diagnosed GD, antithyroid drugs for less than 3 months. Making the TCR library involved RNA that had been extracted from PBMCs. HTBI primers from iRepertoire and Arm-PCR of CDR3 regions yielded the TCR beta libraries. A single record per CDR3 protein comes from TCRdb applying MiXCR to the multiplex PCR reads. The sample includes about half a million distinct CDR3 sequences, approximately 12% of them seen just once. The same data also went into a second study, on T cells in Graves' hyperthyroidism and ophthalmopathy.

The sequenced sample was peripheral blood mononuclear cells (PBMCs), obtained at new diagnosis, from a patient treated with antithyroid drugs. The receptors come from a woman aged 25 to 45 with Graves disease.

At least ten counts were recorded for this clonotype. This rearrangement joins TRBV30 to TRBJ2-7, with D unresolved. This CDR3 comprises 11 residues. CDR1 and CDR2 from the germline V gene are GTSNPN and SVGIG (reference sequence). V gave up 4 bases and J gave up 5 bases, with 9 bases separating them. CDR3 sequence (DNA): TGTGCCTGGATGGTAGGGAACGAGCAGTACTTC. It encodes CAWMVGNEQYF.

The chain joins TRBV5-6 to TRBJ2-3; 13 bases fit TRBD2. CDR3 length equals 17 residues. V gave up 1 base and J gave up 4 bases; unmatched junction bases: 6. Germline CDR1 reads SGHDT; CDR2 reads YYEEEE. The CDR3: CASSLWTSGRVSDTQYF. DNA of the CDR3: TGTGCCAGCAGCTTGTGGACTAGCGGGAGAGTATCAGATACGCAGTATTTT.

This clonotype occurred many times. This sequence joins TRBV7-9 and TRBJ2-5, with a weak D call TRBD1 (5 bases). The length of the CDR3 is 15 residues. Per germline, CDR1 SEHNR and CDR2 FQNEAQ (reference sequence). The V and J ends lost 5 bases and 1 base respectively, with 14 bases between them. This CDR3 is CASSDTKGFQETQYF. CDR3 sequence (DNA): TGTGCCAGCAGCGATACGAAGGGGTTCCAAGAGACCCAGTACTTC.

In this sample, this clonotype turned up many times. The chain combines TRBV7-2 with TRBJ2-3, with D perhaps matching TRBD2 (5 bases). Germline CDR1 SGHTA, CDR2 FQGNSA. V was shortened by 1 base and J by 3 bases, with 14 bases between the two germline ends. This CDR3 comprises 16 residues. In nucleotides, the CDR3 is TGTGCCAGCAGCTTAGGTGGGAGAGGAAATACAGATACGCAGTATTTT. Its protein is CASSLGGRGNTDTQYF. Variable domain in full (rest from reference TRBV7-2 and TRBJ2-3): GAGVSQSPSNKVTEKGKDVELRCDPISGHTALYWYRQSLGQGLEFLIYFQGNSAPDKSGLPSDRFSAERTGGSVSTLTIQRTQQEDSAVYLCASSLGGRGNTDTQYFGPGTRLTVL.

There are a few counts of this clonotype. The rearrangement uses TRBV4-1 and TRBJ2-3; TRBD2 might be the D (5 bases). From germline, CDR1 is MGHRA and CDR2 YSYEKL. The CDR3 spans 16 residues. The ends were cut back, 3 bases at V and 0 bases at J, with 13 bases in the middle. The CDR3 region is CASSQITWTSTDTQYF. CDR3 in DNA: TGCGCCAGCAGCCAGATAACCTGGACTAGCACAGATACGCAGTATTTT.

The chain employs TRBV30 and TRBJ2-7; possible D gene TRBD2, 6 bases. Trimming stripped 3 bases from V and 6 bases from J, with 12 bases between. Germline assignment: CDR1 GTSNPN and CDR2 SVGIG (reference sequence). The CDR3 is 12 amino acids. CDR3 DNA: TGTGCCTGGAGGGAGGAGGAGGGCGAGCAGTACTTC. Its translation is CAWREEEGEQYF.

Points on this clonotype: This likely came from a read error, as a far larger clone is one base away. The chain couples TRBV6-2 or TRBV6-3 to TRBJ2-7; D gene unclear. Trimming took 3 bases from V and 0 from J, leaving 9 bases between them. The CDR3 runs 14 residues. Per the germline V gene, CDR1 is MNHEY and CDR2 is SVGEGT. The chain's CDR3 is CASSYNESSYEQYF. CDR3 DNA sequence: TGTGCCAGCAGTTATAATGAAAGCTCCTACGAGCAGTACTTC.

In its sample, this clonotype was seen a few times. The chain's CDR3 is CSASSRLFYSNQPQHF. CDR3 DNA sequence: TGCAGTGCTAGCTCTCGTTTATTTTATAGCAATCAGCCCCAGCATTTT. The chain employs TRBV20-1 and TRBJ1-5; D not certain. The CDR3 is 16 residues long. The germline gives CDR1 DFQATT, CDR2 SNEGSKA (reference sequence). V was trimmed by 3 bases and J by 0 bases, leaving 15 bases between them.